One sample yielded the 20 T cell receptor beta chains listed below, sequenced in a study of vaccination effects on CD4 cells after COVID-19. Using immunoSEQ multiplex PCR, the repertoire was profiled, and TCRdb retains in-frame clones only, with some absent. The sample carries tens of thousands of clones, 78% recorded once. These receptors have no known antigen. Before sequencing, viral peptide pools were used by the ViraFEST assay to expand antigen-specific CD4+ T cells. Upon completion of more than eight days in culture, CD4+ T cells were isolated. Of the BNT162b2 and mRNA-1273 vaccines, participants received two doses of one or the other. The sample in question was CD4+ T cells from PBMCs cultured with HCoV-OC43 spike peptides, obtained after COVID-19 vaccination. Subset denoted: HCoV-OC43 spike overlapping peptide pool stimulation. Every receptor here comes from a human donor who received a COVID-19 vaccine.

This chain connects TRBV7-7 to TRBJ2-5; D possibly corresponds to TRBD2 (6 bases). Germline V lookup: CDR1 SSHAT, CDR2 FNYEAQ (reference sequence). V was clipped by 5 bases and J by 6 bases, with 19 bases between them. The CDR3 has 15 residues. CDR3 protein: CASSPYLSGEKTQYF. The CDR3 DNA sequence: TGTGCCAGCAGCCCTTACCTTAGCGGTGAAAAGACCCAGTACTTC.

The DNA of the CDR3 is TGTGCCAGCAGTTACTCGGAGGTCTCGTGGGTAAGGACTTCACCCCTCCACTTT. Translation: CASSYSEVSWVRTSPLHF. The V and J genes are TRBV6-2 or TRBV6-3 and TRBJ1-6, with D unclear. This CDR3 is 18 amino acids long. The ends were cut back, 0 bases at V and 9 bases at J, with 21 bases in the middle. The germline CDR1 and CDR2 sequences are MNHEY and SVGEGT.

This clone showed up just a few times. The gene calls are TRBV6-6 and TRBJ1-4; no firm D call. The CDR3 has 14 residues. Trimming pared 6 bases from V and 7 bases from J, leaving 15 bases between. Germline loops: CDR1 MNHNY, CDR2 SVGAGI (reference sequence). In DNA, the CDR3 is TGTGCCAGCAGAATTATCTTAGATGGTGAAAAACTGTTTTTT. Translating it yields CASRIILDGEKLFF.

The chain recombines TRBV28 with TRBJ2-3, with 8 bases lining up with TRBD1. This CDR3 region has 16 residues. J lost 0 bases, V lost 6 bases, and 8 bases had no gene match. Looked up from germline, CDR1 is MDHEN and CDR2 is SYDVKM. The CDR3 region is CASRTRQGPSTDTQYF. The CDR3 nucleotides are TGTGCCAGCAGAACCCGACAGGGGCCTAGCACAGATACGCAGTATTTT.

The gene calls are TRBV6-5 and TRBJ2-7; D gene ambiguous. CDR1 and CDR2 from the germline V gene are MNHEY and SVGAGI. V lost 0 bases, J lost 7 bases, and 16 bases lay in between. There are 15 residues in the CDR3. CDR3 in DNA: TGTGCCAGCAGTTACTCGCAGGCTCCCTCTTGGGAGCAGTACGTC. It yields the protein CASSYSQAPSWEQYV.

This chain joins TRBV2 and TRBJ2-7; D perhaps matches TRBD1 (6 bases). Germline CDR1 reads SNHLY; CDR2 reads FYNNEI. Trimming pared 1 base from V and 5 bases from J, leaving 21 bases between. This CDR3 region has 17 residues. The CDR3 DNA is TGTGCCAGCAGTGAAGGCCCCACAGGGTTAAACACTCACGAGCAGTACGTC. Its translation is CASSEGPTGLNTHEQYV.

This clone was detected only a few times. This chain links TRBV19 with TRBJ2-2; D not certain. Germline V lookup: CDR1 LNHDA, CDR2 SQIVND (reference sequence). Trimming cost V 5 bases and J 6 bases, with 16 bases left between them. This CDR3 region has 15 residues. CDR3: CASSPRPSAAGELFF. The CDR3 bases are TGTGCCAGTAGTCCAAGGCCATCCGCGGCCGGGGAGCTGTTTTTT.

The V and J genes are TRBV5-6 and TRBJ1-2; 10 positions match TRBD1. Per the germline V gene, CDR1 is SGHDT and CDR2 is YYEEEE. J lost 8 bases, V lost 2 bases, and 12 bases had no gene match. This CDR3 region has 16 residues. The CDR3: CASSFSGTGDRGGYTF. The CDR3 coding sequence is TGTGCCAGCAGCTTTTCTGGGACAGGGGACCGGGGAGGCTACACCTTC.

The chain recombines TRBV19 with TRBJ1-2; 10 bases map to TRBD1. Germline CDR1 reads LNHDA; CDR2 reads SQIVND (reference sequence). After removal of 6 bases from V and 4 bases from J, the junction contained 5 bases not matched to a gene. The CDR3 has 14 amino acids. Written as DNA, the CDR3 is TGTGCCAGTAGGGAAAGGACAGGGGGCTATGGCTACACCTTC. Translation: CASRERTGGYGYTF.

V usage is TRBV6-5 and J usage is TRBJ1-3; D perhaps matches TRBD1 (5 bases). Germline V gene sequence: CDR1 MNHEY, CDR2 SVGAGI. With 2 bases removed from V and 0 bases from J, the gap between germline ends came to 8 bases. CDR3 length: 15 amino acids. The DNA for the CDR3 is TGTGCCAGCAGTTACCAGGGTTTCTCTGGAAACACCATATATTTT. As protein: CASSYQGFSGNTIYF.

J is TRBJ2-2 and V is TRBV9; 8 nucleotides line up with TRBD2. Germline CDR1 is SGDLS and CDR2 is YYNGEE. This CDR3 region has 17 residues. V lost 0 bases to trimming and J lost 4 bases; unmatched junction nucleotides: 8. CDR3 DNA: TGTGCCAGCAGCGTAGACTTCCGGGGGGGCACCACCGGGGAGCTGTTTTTT. Protein: CASSVDFRGGTTGELFF.

This clone showed up just a few times. The chain carries TRBV2 and TRBJ1-1, with D hard to call. Germline assignment: CDR1 SNHLY and CDR2 FYNNEI. V shed 7 bases and J shed 1 base, with 10 bases lying between them. The CDR3 runs to 13 residues. The CDR3 here is CASKRPANTEAFF. The CDR3 DNA is TGTGCCAGCAAGAGGCCAGCGAACACTGAAGCTTTCTTT.

The genes are TRBV3-1 (or the pseudogene TRBV3-2) and TRBJ2-3; D gene uncertain. CDR1 and CDR2 (germline): LGHDT, YNNKEL (reference sequence). The CDR3 spans 12 residues. The V and J ends lost 7 bases and 2 bases respectively, with 7 bases between them. The CDR3 DNA follows: TGTGCCAGCAAGTCAGACACAGATACGCAGTATTTT. Translating gives CASKSDTDTQYF.

The chain uses TRBV5-1 and TRBJ2-5, with D possibly matching TRBD2 (5 bases). Between the trimmed V and J ends, which lost 2 bases and 3 bases, there was a span of 11 bases. There are 14 residues in the CDR3. Germline lookup yields CDR1 SGHRS and CDR2 YFSETQ. Here the CDR3 reads CASSFGGPEETQYF. CDR3 nucleotides: TGCGCCAGCAGCTTTGGAGGTCCGGAAGAGACCCAGTACTTC.

The genes are TRBV6-2 or TRBV6-3 and TRBJ1-2; 9 bases are shared with TRBD1. Germline V gives CDR1 MNHEY, CDR2 SVGEGT. CDR3 size: 15 residues. V lost 4 bases to trimming and J lost 2 bases; unmatched junction nucleotides: 5. The CDR3 DNA reads as TGTGCCAGCAGTTCAACCGGGACAGGGAACTATGGCTACACCTTC. Residues: CASSSTGTGNYGYTF.

The rearrangement links TRBV12-5 to TRBJ1-4; 8 bases agree with TRBD1. The trim removed 2 bases at V and 2 bases at J, leaving 19 bases unmatched. CDR1 is LGHNT and CDR2 is FRNRAP in the germline V gene. The CDR3 runs 21 residues. In DNA, the CDR3 is TGTGCTAGTGGTTTGATCCCCGATGGGCGGACAGGGTTTTCCACTAATGAAAAACTGTTTTTT. It codes for CASGLIPDGRTGFSTNEKLFF.

The chain has TRBV7-9 and TRBJ2-2; 9 nucleotides agree with TRBD1. Unmatched junction bases numbered 1, after V lost 1 base and J lost 4 bases. CDR1 SEHNR and CDR2 FQNEAQ come from the germline V gene (reference sequence). The CDR3 length is 15 residues. Here the CDR3 reads CASSLGDRATGELFF. The CDR3 DNA sequence: TGTGCCAGCAGCTTAGGGGACAGGGCCACCGGGGAGCTGTTTTTT.

The chain uses TRBV7-9 and TRBJ1-6, with D hard to call. CDR3 size: 14 residues. Per the germline V gene, CDR1 is SEHNR and CDR2 is FQNEAQ (reference sequence). V gave up 5 bases and J gave up 5 bases, with 10 bases separating them. The CDR3 region has the DNA TGTGCCAGCAGCAGACTCGGTCATAATTCACCCCTCCACTTT. It codes for CASSRLGHNSPLHF. Together with reference TRBV7-9 and TRBJ1-6, the CDR3 gives the full variable domain: DTGVSQNPRHKITKRGQNVTFRCDPISEHNRLYWYRQTLGQGPEFLTYFQNEAQLEKSRLLSDRFSAERPKGSFSTLEIQRTEQGDSAMYLCASSRLGHNSPLHFGNGTRLTVT.

The chain combines TRBV4-1 with TRBJ2-3, with TRBD2 identical over 10 bases. This CDR3 has 17 residues. V was clipped by 4 bases and J by 2 bases; unmatched bases: 9. Germline V gene data show CDR1 as MGHRA and CDR2 as YSYEKL. CDR3 sequence: CASSPSFLAGDTDTQYF. In DNA form, the CDR3 reads TGCGCCAGCAGCCCGAGTTTCCTAGCGGGGGACACAGATACGCAGTATTTT.

The chain combines TRBV5-8 with TRBJ2-7; D assignment may be TRBD1 or TRBD2 (6 bases each). V lost 0 bases and J lost 8, with 18 bases in between. Germline V CDR1 and CDR2: SGHTS, YDEGEE. The CDR3 runs to 15 residues. The DNA of the CDR3 is TGTGCCAGCAGCTTGGGGCGGGACACTTCTTTTCAGCAGTACGTC. Protein product: CASSLGRDTSFQQYV.